Below are 24 T cell receptor beta chains sequenced from a single sample in a study of CD8+ T cells in alopecia areata. Isolated RNA was reverse transcribed into cDNA used as the sequencing template. Measured with immunoSEQ multiplex PCR; TCRdb has only the in-frame clones, and not every one. The sample has approximately 280,000 clones, 58% seen once. Stated treatment: oral pan-JAK inhibitor, 5-10 mg twice daily. Here the sequenced sample was CD4+ T cells sorted from blood, taken at week 24, from a patient treated with tofacitinib. The origin of the receptors is a human donor with alopecia areata.

The chain has TRBV11-2 and TRBJ1-5; perhaps TRBD1 as D (6 bases). Per the germline V gene, CDR1 is SGHAT and CDR2 is FQNNGV. The CDR3 totals 16 residues. The V and J ends lost 1 base and 0 bases respectively, with 10 bases between them. The CDR3 nucleotides read TGTGCCAGCAGCTTAGTAGGGGGGAATAGCAATCAGCCCCAGCATTTT. Translation gives CASSLVGGNSNQPQHF.

The CDR3 reads CASEMDRGIFEQYF. The CDR3 DNA follows: TGTGCCAGCGAGATGGACAGGGGGATCTTCGAGCAGTACTTC. The chain combines TRBV6-6 with TRBJ2-7, with 10 bases matching TRBD1. Germline CDR1 is MNHNY and CDR2 is SVGAGI (reference sequence). J lost 6 bases, V lost 8 bases, and 10 bases had no gene match. This CDR3 region has 14 residues.

This chain uses TRBV2 with TRBJ2-4; perhaps TRBD2 as D (6 bases). CDR1 is SNHLY, CDR2 FYNNEI, per germline. The germline V and J ends were trimmed by 3 bases and 0 bases, with 15 bases remaining between them. The CDR3 covers 17 residues. DNA for the CDR3: TGTGCCAGCAGTGACGCCCGGAGGGGCCGAGCCAAAAACATTCAGTACTTC. Its translation is CASSDARRGRAKNIQYF.

This chain uses TRBV4-2 with TRBJ2-4, with TRBD1 matching 8 bases. This CDR3 has 15 residues. After removal of 5 bases from V and 3 bases from J, the junction contained 6 bases not matched to a gene. The V gene's germline CDR1 is LGHNA and CDR2 YNFKEQ. CDR3 sequence reads: CASSTRTGLKNIQYF. CDR3 nucleotide sequence: TGTGCCAGCAGCACCCGGACAGGGCTCAAAAACATTCAGTACTTC.

J is TRBJ1-5 and V is TRBV7-2, with D possibly TRBD1 on 6 matching bases. The germline V gene encodes CDR1 SGHTA and CDR2 FQGNSA. The CDR3 runs to 15 residues. Trimming took 1 base from V and 6 from J, leaving 13 bases between them. The CDR3 spells CASSLGQGNSQPQHF. CDR3 nucleotides: TGTGCCAGCAGCTTAGGTCAGGGGAACAGTCAGCCCCAGCATTTT. The whole variable domain, remainder taken from reference TRBV7-2 and TRBJ1-5, is GAGVSQSPSNKVTEKGKDVELRCDPISGHTALYWYRQSLGQGLEFLIYFQGNSAPDKSGLPSDRFSAERTGGSVSTLTIQRTQQEDSAVYLCASSLGQGNSQPQHFGDGTRLSIL.

This clone was seen a handful of times. The chain recombines TRBV23-1 with TRBJ2-7; 11 positions agree with TRBD2. TRBV23-1 belongs to the ORF category, with a function that is uncertain. Trimming at V came to 7 bases and at J to 6 bases, leaving 5 bases not matched to a gene. The CDR3 sequence is 13 residues long. The CDR3 coding sequence is TGCGCCAGCACGGGGACTAGCGGAGGCGAGCAGTACTTC. This encodes CASTGTSGGEQYF.

This clone was seen a few times. The V and J genes are TRBV4-2 and TRBJ1-1; D may be TRBD1 (5 bases). Per the germline V gene, CDR1 is LGHNA and CDR2 is YNFKEQ. Trimming took 4 bases from V and 5 from J, leaving 14 bases between them. This CDR3 region has 14 residues. CDR3 sequence: CASSLTGDHTEAFF. The DNA for the CDR3 is TGTGCCAGCAGCCTGACGGGGGATCATACTGAAGCTTTCTTT.

This clone appeared a single time. V usage is TRBV18 and J usage is TRBJ1-6, with TRBD1 matching 7 bases. Germline V gene lookup returns CDR1 KGHSH and CDR2 LQKENI. V gave up 8 bases and J gave up 10 bases; unmatched junction bases: 5. This CDR3 has 12 residues. DNA for the CDR3: TGTGCCAGCCAAGGGGGCGACTCACCCCTCCACTTT. The encoded protein is CASQGGDSPLHF. Together with reference TRBV18 and TRBJ1-6, the CDR3 gives the full variable domain: NAGVMQNPRHLVRRRGQEARLRCSPMKGHSHVYWYRQLPEEGLKFMVYLQKENIIDESGMPKERFSAEFPKEGPSILRIQQVVRGDSAAYFCASQGGDSPLHFGNGTRLTVT.

The chain is built from TRBV23-1 and TRBJ1-1; D is perhaps TRBD1 (6 bases). TRBV23-1 is an open reading frame whose function is uncertain. The CDR3 has 17 amino acids. Trimming shortened V by 1 base and J by 0 bases, and 15 bases separated the two germline ends. CDR3 loop: CASSQLIPDSMNTEAFF. In nucleotides, the CDR3 is TGCGCCAGCAGTCAATTGATCCCGGACAGCATGAACACTGAAGCTTTCTTT.

This clone was seen a few times. The chain couples TRBV28 to TRBJ1-2, with D possibly being TRBD1 (5 bases). Germline V gives CDR1 MDHEN, CDR2 SYDVKM. CDR3 length equals 12 residues. The V and J ends lost 7 bases and 5 bases respectively, with 11 bases between them. The CDR3 loop reads CASTGTAYGYTF. CDR3 nucleotide sequence: TGTGCCAGCACCGGGACTGCTTATGGCTACACCTTC.

The chain employs TRBV9 and TRBJ1-6, with unresolved D. Germline values: CDR1 SGDLS, CDR2 YYNGEE. V shed 4 bases and J shed 7 bases, with 15 bases lying between them. CDR3 length: 15 residues. The CDR3 DNA sequence: TGTGCCAGCAGCCCCCGGGCCGACGCAAATTCACCCCTCCACTTT. It encodes CASSPRADANSPLHF.

Only one count was recorded for this clone. The V gene is TRBV5-6, the J gene TRBJ1-2; D not certain. The V end lost 1 base, the J end lost 5 bases, and 9 bases lay between the germline ends. CDR1 and CDR2 from the germline V gene are SGHDT and YYEEEE. The CDR3 totals 13 residues. In nucleotides, the CDR3 is TGTGCCAGCAGCTTGTCCGGCGCTTATGGCTACACCTTC. This translates into CASSLSGAYGYTF.

The V call is TRBV29-1, the J call TRBJ1-1; D might be TRBD1 (6 bases). The CDR3 spans 11 residues. CDR1 and CDR2 (germline): SQVTM, ANQGSEA. Trimming stripped 8 bases from V and 1 base from J, with 8 bases between. CDR3 DNA sequence: TGCAGCACAGGGCAGAACACTGAAGCTTTCTTT. Translated, it gives CSTGQNTEAFF.

The rearrangement uses TRBV5-1 and TRBJ2-5, with 8 bases matching TRBD2. Looked up from germline, CDR1 is SGHRS and CDR2 is YFSETQ. Trimming removed 4 bases from V and 1 base from J; junction bases left unmatched: 6. The CDR3 contains 15 residues. CDR3 DNA sequence: TGCGCCAGCAGCCCTCTCCGGGGGGGCCAAGAGACCCAGTACTTC. It encodes CASSPLRGGQETQYF.

The chain joins TRBV19 to TRBJ1-1; D is undetermined. There are 12 residues in the CDR3. Germline CDR1 and CDR2: LNHDA and SQIVND (reference sequence). With 2 bases removed from V and 12 bases from J, the gap between germline ends came to 13 bases. This chain's CDR3 is CASSIQARRTFF. The CDR3 nucleotides read TGTGCCAGTAGTATACAGGCCCGTCGGACTTTCTTT. Full variable domain (remainder filled in from reference TRBV19 and TRBJ1-1): DGGITQSPKYLFRKEGQNVTLSCEQNLNHDAMYWYRQDPGQGLRLIYYSQIVNDFQKGDIAEGYSVSREKKESFPLTVTSAQKNPTAFYLCASSIQARRTFFGQGTRLTVV.

The V gene is TRBV19, the J gene TRBJ2-4; the match to TRBD2 covers 9 bases. This CDR3 comprises 15 residues. V shed 2 bases, J shed 5 bases, and the junction held 4 bases outside the gene matches. Looked up from germline, CDR1 is LNHDA and CDR2 is SQIVND (reference sequence). CDR3 residues: CASSISGGTQNIQYF. The CDR3 DNA follows: TGTGCCAGTAGTATAAGCGGGGGGACACAAAACATTCAGTACTTC. Full variable domain (missing parts from reference TRBV19 and TRBJ2-4): DGGITQSPKYLFRKEGQNVTLSCEQNLNHDAMYWYRQDPGQGLRLIYYSQIVNDFQKGDIAEGYSVSREKKESFPLTVTSAQKNPTAFYLCASSISGGTQNIQYFGAGTRLSVL.

The chain is built from TRBV30 and TRBJ1-1; D may be TRBD1 (5 bases). Germline V gene lookup returns CDR1 GTSNPN and CDR2 SVGIG (reference sequence). The CDR3 totals 13 residues. V lost 3 bases and J lost 1, with 9 bases in between. This CDR3 is CAWRPDRNTEAFF. The DNA of the CDR3 is TGTGCCTGGAGGCCAGACAGGAACACTGAAGCTTTCTTT.

This chain joins TRBV5-1 and TRBJ2-7; 7 bases are a match to TRBD1. Germline V gene lookup returns CDR1 SGHRS and CDR2 YFSETQ. V lost 6 bases, J lost 4 bases, and 1 base stayed unmatched. The CDR3 is 11 amino acids. In DNA form, the CDR3 reads TGCGCCAGCACAGGGGGTTACGAGCAGTACTTC. Encoded protein: CASTGGYEQYF. The full variable domain, with the rest looked up from reference TRBV5-1 and TRBJ2-7, is KAGVTQTPRYLIKTRGQQVTLSCSPISGHRSVSWYQQTPGQGLQFLFEYFSETQRNKGNFPGRFSGRQFSNSRSEMNVSTLELGDSALYLCASTGGYEQYFGPGTRLTVT.

The chain has TRBV9 and TRBJ1-5, with D unclear. Germline V gene sequence: CDR1 SGDLS, CDR2 YYNGEE. This CDR3 region has 15 residues. Trimming took 0 bases from V and 3 from J, leaving 10 bases between them. For the CDR3, the DNA is TGTGCCAGCAGCGTAGATACCAGAAACAATCAGCCCCAGCATTTT. Encoded protein: CASSVDTRNNQPQHF.

The chain links TRBV15 to TRBJ1-2; D ambiguous. V lost 0 bases, J lost 4 bases, and 6 bases lay in between. The CDR3 covers 13 residues. The germline V gene encodes CDR1 LNHNV and CDR2 YYDKDF (reference sequence). CDR3 in amino acids: CATSRDWRYGYTF. The CDR3 DNA reads as TGTGCCACCAGCAGAGATTGGCGCTATGGCTACACCTTC.

This sequence joins TRBV29-1 and TRBJ2-3; a possible D gene is TRBD1 (5 bases). Germline V gene lookup returns CDR1 SQVTM and CDR2 ANQGSEA. Trimming removed 5 bases from V and 4 bases from J, with 13 bases in between. CDR3 length: 13 residues. CDR3 coding DNA: TGCAGCGTTCACAGGATAATGGCAGATACGCAGTATTTT. It specifies CSVHRIMADTQYF.

This clone was recorded a few times. This chain uses TRBV12-5 with TRBJ2-3; 7 bases are shared with TRBD1. The germline V gene has CDR1 LGHNT and CDR2 FRNRAP. V shed 5 bases and J 6 bases; nucleotides not matched to a gene: 2. The length of the CDR3 is 12 residues. Here the CDR3 DNA reads TGTGCTAGTGGTGTACAGGGGGATACGCAGTATTTT. Translating gives CASGVQGDTQYF.

J is TRBJ2-2 and V is TRBV5-6; possible D gene TRBD1, 6 bases. Germline lookup yields CDR1 SGHDT and CDR2 YYEEEE. Trimming took 6 bases from V and 7 from J, leaving 16 bases between them. This CDR3 has 14 amino acids. The CDR3 is CASTGAISGGELFF. The DNA for the CDR3 is TGTGCCAGCACAGGGGCCATCTCCGGCGGGGAGCTGTTTTTT.

There are a few counts of this clone. This chain joins TRBV7-8 and TRBJ2-7; TRBD1 agrees at 7 bases. This CDR3 has 14 amino acids. J was trimmed by 3 bases and V by 0 bases; bases with no gene match: 2. Germline CDR1 reads SGHVS; CDR2 reads FQNEAQ. CDR3 nucleotides: TGTGCCAGCAGCTTAGCAACAGGGGACTACGAGCAGTACTTC. Translated, it gives CASSLATGDYEQYF.